Below, 24 T cell receptor beta chains from the same sample are listed, as sequenced in a study of T cell responses to AZD1222 COVID-19 vaccine. TCRdb's table, derived via immunoSEQ multiplex PCR, lists solely in-frame clones and lacks some. The sample holds about 75,000 clones, approximately 89% seen once. The sequencing here drew on peripheral blood, taken 28 days after the second dose of the MenACWY control vaccine. The receptors stem from an adult who received the MenACWY meningococcal vaccine as a control.

This clone turned up a few times. This sequence joins TRBV7-2 and TRBJ2-1; no reliable D call. Trimming shortened V by 2 bases and J by 4 bases, and 9 bases separated the two germline ends. CDR1 is SGHTA and CDR2 is FQGNSA in the germline V gene. The CDR3 runs to 14 residues. The CDR3 sequence: CASSLFGQYNEQFF. The CDR3 DNA follows: TGTGCCAGCAGCTTATTTGGCCAGTACAATGAGCAGTTCTTC.

The genes are TRBV7-7 and TRBJ2-1, with 9 bases aligning to TRBD1. V gave up 4 bases and J gave up 3 bases; unmatched junction bases: 4. The CDR3 spans 15 residues. The germline V gene encodes CDR1 SSHAT and CDR2 FNYEAQ (reference sequence). CDR3 residues: CASSSLGQGYNEQFF. The CDR3 DNA follows: TGTGCCAGCAGCTCTTTGGGACAGGGCTACAATGAGCAGTTCTTC.

The V and J genes are TRBV30 and TRBJ1-1; TRBD1 might be the D (5 bases). The CDR3 totals 14 residues. Trimming shortened V by 2 bases and J by 6 bases, and 16 bases separated the two germline ends. Germline CDR1 reads GTSNPN; CDR2 reads SVGIG (reference sequence). CDR3 loop: CAWSKGAIFSEAFF. The CDR3 DNA follows: TGTGCCTGGAGTAAAGGGGCTATTTTCTCTGAAGCTTTCTTT.

J is TRBJ1-1 and V is TRBV5-6; D is uncertain. Germline values: CDR1 SGHDT, CDR2 YYEEEE. The CDR3 loop spans 15 amino acids. Between the trimmed V and J ends, which lost 0 bases and 4 bases, there was a span of 13 bases. CDR3 coding DNA: TGTGCCAGCAGCTTGGAAGTTATGGAGGTCACTGAAGCTTTCTTT. This sequence encodes CASSLEVMEVTEAFF.

The chain is built from TRBV29-1 and TRBJ1-1, with a weak D call TRBD1 (5 bases). Trimming removed 6 bases at V and 4 bases at J, with 15 bases between. The germline gives CDR1 SQVTM, CDR2 ANQGSEA. CDR3 length equals 13 residues. CDR3 coding DNA: TGCAGCGTCCTGCGGGGGATCAGCACTGAAGCTTTCTTT. This encodes CSVLRGISTEAFF.

This clone was found a few times. The chain joins TRBV7-3 to TRBJ2-1; no clear D gene. Germline CDR1 reads SGHTA; CDR2 reads FQGTGA. CDR3 length equals 15 residues. V lost 5 bases and J lost 0, with 11 bases in between. CDR3 DNA sequence: TGTGCCAGCAGCCCCGGGCCGAGCTCCTACAATGAGCAGTTCTTC. Translation gives CASSPGPSSYNEQFF.

V gene TRBV6-5 combines with J gene TRBJ1-4; D is undetermined. Between the trimmed V and J ends, which lost 4 bases and 8 bases, there was a span of 17 bases. The CDR3 covers 15 residues. Germline V gene lookup returns CDR1 MNHEY and CDR2 SVGAGI. The CDR3 here is CASSSLDNLGEKLFF. CDR3 sequence (DNA): TGTGCCAGCAGTTCCCTAGATAACCTGGGGGAAAAACTGTTTTTT.

The chain joins TRBV7-8 to TRBJ2-5; 10 bases fit TRBD1. This CDR3 has 17 residues. The trim removed 5 bases at V and 2 bases at J, leaving 11 bases unmatched. Germline values: CDR1 SGHVS, CDR2 FQNEAQ. The CDR3 loop reads CASSPQGTGDRQETQYF. The CDR3 nucleotides are TGTGCCAGCAGCCCCCAGGGGACAGGGGATCGGCAAGAGACCCAGTACTTC.

The chain carries TRBV5-1 and TRBJ2-4; 7 bases map to TRBD1. The CDR3 length is 12 residues. Trimming removed 4 bases from V and 7 bases from J; junction bases left unmatched: 2. Germline V gives CDR1 SGHRS, CDR2 YFSETQ. The CDR3, as DNA: TGCGCCAGCAGCCCGGGACAGAACATTCAGTACTTC. Its protein is CASSPGQNIQYF.

This chain links TRBV5-6 with TRBJ1-4; TRBD1 is a possible D gene (5 bases). Germline CDR1 SGHDT, CDR2 YYEEEE. V was shortened by 4 bases and J by 0 bases, with 7 bases between the two germline ends. The CDR3 length is 14 residues. CDR3 in DNA: TGTGCCAGCAGCGTACAGGCAACTAATGAAAAACTGTTTTTT. Encoded protein: CASSVQATNEKLFF.

The rearrangement uses TRBV5-4 and TRBJ2-2; D possibly corresponds to TRBD1 (6 bases). V was trimmed by 4 bases and J by 3 bases, leaving 13 bases between them. The CDR3 consists of 15 residues. Germline CDR1 reads SGHNT; CDR2 reads YYREEE (reference sequence). This CDR3 reads CASSPQGKDTGELFF. In DNA, the CDR3 is TGTGCCAGCAGCCCGCAGGGGAAGGACACCGGGGAGCTGTTTTTT.

The V and J genes are TRBV7-3 and TRBJ2-2; TRBD2 matches at 8 bases. Germline V lookup: CDR1 SGHTA, CDR2 FQGTGA. After removal of 2 bases from V and 5 bases from J, the junction contained 10 bases not matched to a gene. The CDR3 sequence is 17 residues long. CDR3: CASSLRGGIPRTGELFF. The CDR3 nucleotides read TGTGCCAGCAGCTTACGCGGGGGGATCCCCAGAACCGGGGAGCTGTTTTTT.

The genes are TRBV7-9 and TRBJ2-1; TRBD1 matches 10 bases. Germline CDR1 SEHNR, CDR2 FQNEAQ (reference sequence). The CDR3 runs to 16 residues. V lost 5 bases and J lost 4; bases outside the gene matches: 8. CDR3 in DNA: TGTGCCAGCAGCCGGGACAGGGGAATTGTTTACAATGAGCAGTTCTTC. This codes for CASSRDRGIVYNEQFF.

This chain connects TRBV30 to TRBJ1-2, with D tentatively TRBD1 (6 bases). Trimming shortened V by 2 bases and J by 1 base, and 11 bases separated the two germline ends. Germline V lookup: CDR1 GTSNPN, CDR2 SVGIG (reference sequence). The CDR3 is 14 amino acids. CDR3: CAWSRDIYNYGYTF. The CDR3 coding sequence is TGTGCCTGGAGTCGGGACATCTATAACTATGGCTACACCTTC. The full variable domain, rest sourced from reference TRBV30 and TRBJ1-2, is SQTIHQWPATLVQPVGSPLSLECTVEGTSNPNLYWYRQAAGRGLQLLFYSVGIGQISSEVPQNLSASRPQDRQFILSSKKLLLSDSGFYLCAWSRDIYNYGYTFGSGTRLTVV.

The rearrangement links TRBV6-2 or TRBV6-3 to TRBJ2-5, with 14 positions matching TRBD2. This CDR3 comprises 18 residues. Germline-derived CDR1 and CDR2 are MNHEY and SVGEGT. J lost 5 bases, V lost 4 bases, and 12 bases had no gene match. CDR3 amino acids: CASSFPTSGGVASETQYF. The CDR3 nucleotides are TGTGCCAGCAGTTTCCCGACTAGCGGGGGGGTGGCGTCCGAGACCCAGTACTTC.

The chain links TRBV4-2 to TRBJ1-6, with 9 bases fitting TRBD1. The CDR3 contains 18 residues. The germline V gene encodes CDR1 LGHNA and CDR2 YNFKEQ. Trimming at V came to 1 base and at J to 7 bases, leaving 11 bases not matched to a gene. The CDR3 DNA follows: TGTGCCAGCAGCCAAGTTGGCGCCGGGACAGGGCAAAATTCACCCCTCCACTTT. It yields the protein CASSQVGAGTGQNSPLHF.

The genes are TRBV9 and TRBJ1-3; D is possibly TRBD1 (6 bases). V was trimmed by 3 bases and J by 4 bases, leaving 26 bases between them. Germline V gene sequence: CDR1 SGDLS, CDR2 YYNGEE. The CDR3 consists of 19 residues. The CDR3 loop is CASSDNTGTEISLGNTIYF. The DNA of the CDR3 is TGTGCCAGCAGCGACAATACAGGGACTGAAATTTCTCTAGGAAACACCATATATTTT.

This chain links TRBV10-3 with TRBJ2-7; D gene uncertain. The CDR3 covers 11 residues. Germline CDR1 is ENHRY and CDR2 is SYGVKD. The germline V and J ends were trimmed by 4 bases and 4 bases, with 5 bases remaining between them. The CDR3 nucleotides are TGTGCCATCAGTGTCCAGTACGAGCAGTACTTC. Translating gives CAISVQYEQYF.

There are a few counts of this clone. This chain joins TRBV10-3 and TRBJ1-2, with D perhaps TRBD1 (6 bases). The CDR3 covers 15 residues. The germline gives CDR1 ENHRY, CDR2 SYGVKD. With 0 bases removed from V and 2 bases from J, the gap between germline ends came to 10 bases. CDR3 nucleotides: TGTGCCATCAGTGAGTCGAGGCAGGGGAACTATGGCTACACCTTC. It translates to CAISESRQGNYGYTF.

The chain combines TRBV6-5 with TRBJ2-5; D perhaps matches TRBD2 (5 bases). CDR1 MNHEY and CDR2 SVGAGI come from the germline V gene. Deletions cut 10 bases from V and 4 bases from J, with 10 bases between. This CDR3 contains 11 residues. The CDR3 sequence is CATNRGETQYF. DNA for the CDR3: TGTGCCACCAACCGGGGAGAGACCCAGTACTTC.

The chain recombines TRBV5-1 with TRBJ2-3; either TRBD1 or TRBD2 may supply D (5 bases each). The germline V gene encodes CDR1 SGHRS and CDR2 YFSETQ. The V gene lost 4 bases and the J gene lost 3 bases, with 21 bases spanning the gap. The CDR3 spans 17 residues. The CDR3 DNA follows: TGCGCCAGCAGCCCGGGGCGAGGGGCAGGGATGACAGATACGCAGTATTTT. This encodes CASSPGRGAGMTDTQYF.

This sequence joins TRBV4-1 and TRBJ1-5; no clear D. The CDR3 contains 17 residues. Germline-derived CDR1 and CDR2 are MGHRA and YSYEKL. V dropped 0 bases and J dropped 1 base, with 13 bases sitting between them. In nucleotides, the CDR3 is TGCGCCAGCAGCCAAGATGACCACCTTGGGAGCAATCAGCCCCAGCATTTT. As protein: CASSQDDHLGSNQPQHF.

V is TRBV6-1 and J is TRBJ1-5; TRBD1 might be the D (5 bases). Trimming took 2 bases from V and 5 from J, leaving 13 bases between them. The CDR3 has 15 amino acids. Germline CDR1 reads MNHNS; CDR2 reads SASEGT. The CDR3 loop is CASSERTGAYQPQHF. The DNA of the CDR3 is TGTGCCAGCAGTGAACGCACAGGCGCCTATCAGCCCCAGCATTTT.

The chain links TRBV19 to TRBJ2-7, with D unresolved. V lost 1 base and J 2 bases, leaving 3 bases between the germline ends. CDR1 LNHDA and CDR2 SQIVND come from the germline V gene (reference sequence). This CDR3 is 12 amino acids long. The CDR3 sequence is CASSIGTYEQYF. The CDR3 DNA reads as TGTGCCAGTAGTATAGGGACCTACGAGCAGTACTTC.